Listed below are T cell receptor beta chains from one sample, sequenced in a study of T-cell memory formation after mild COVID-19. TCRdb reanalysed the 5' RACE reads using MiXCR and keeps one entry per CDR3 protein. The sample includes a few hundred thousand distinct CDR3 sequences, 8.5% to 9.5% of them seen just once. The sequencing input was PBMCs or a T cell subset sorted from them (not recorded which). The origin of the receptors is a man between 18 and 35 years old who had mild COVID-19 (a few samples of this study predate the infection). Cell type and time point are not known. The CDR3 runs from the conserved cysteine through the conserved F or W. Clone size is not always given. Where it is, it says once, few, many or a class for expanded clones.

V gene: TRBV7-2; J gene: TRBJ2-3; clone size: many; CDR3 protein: CASGNIAGGFTRASTDTQYF
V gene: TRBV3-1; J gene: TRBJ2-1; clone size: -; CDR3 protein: CASSPLGGSAYNEQFF
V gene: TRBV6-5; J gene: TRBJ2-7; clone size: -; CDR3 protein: CASSYTGLSSYEQYF
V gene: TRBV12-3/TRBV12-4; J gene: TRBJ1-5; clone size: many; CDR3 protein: CASSKTGGNQPQHF
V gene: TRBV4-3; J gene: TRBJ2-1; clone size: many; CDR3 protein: CASSQDEGTAYNEQFF
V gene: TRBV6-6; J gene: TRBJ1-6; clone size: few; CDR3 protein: CASCPRPTYSPLHF
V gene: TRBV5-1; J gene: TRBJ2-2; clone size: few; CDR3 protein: CASSIASGELFF
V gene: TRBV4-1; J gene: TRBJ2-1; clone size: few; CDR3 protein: CASSQVGDNEQFF
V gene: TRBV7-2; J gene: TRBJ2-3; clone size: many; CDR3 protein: CASSFAPDTQYF
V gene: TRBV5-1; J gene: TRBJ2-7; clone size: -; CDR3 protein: CASSLERGTLSSYEQYF
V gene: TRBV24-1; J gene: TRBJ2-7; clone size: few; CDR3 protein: CATSGTGSYEQYF
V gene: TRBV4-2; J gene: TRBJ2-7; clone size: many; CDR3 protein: CASSQDIRGSSYEQYF
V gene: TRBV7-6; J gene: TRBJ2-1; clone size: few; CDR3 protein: CASSLSPAGDEQFF
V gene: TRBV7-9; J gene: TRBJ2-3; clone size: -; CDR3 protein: CASSSHDSGVTDTQYF
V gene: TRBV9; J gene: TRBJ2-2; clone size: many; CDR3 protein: CASSGGTNTGELFF
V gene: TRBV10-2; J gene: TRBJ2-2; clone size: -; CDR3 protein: CASTLSGGADTGELFF
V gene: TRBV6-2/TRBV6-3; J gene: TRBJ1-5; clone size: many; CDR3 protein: CASSTNYRDSRGSNQPQHF
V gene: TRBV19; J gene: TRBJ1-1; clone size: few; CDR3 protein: CASSSRTGNHRGTEAFF
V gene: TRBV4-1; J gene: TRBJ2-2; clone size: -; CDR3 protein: CASSVSGWNTGELFF
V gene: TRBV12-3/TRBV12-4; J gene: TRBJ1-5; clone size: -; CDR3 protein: CASSFYAQPQHF
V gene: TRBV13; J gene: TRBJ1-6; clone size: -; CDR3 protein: CASSSGTGGYSPLHF
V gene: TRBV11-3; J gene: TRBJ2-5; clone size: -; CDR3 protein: CASSSKSGGIETQYF
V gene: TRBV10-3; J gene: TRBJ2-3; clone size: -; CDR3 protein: CASGGGGSTDTQYF
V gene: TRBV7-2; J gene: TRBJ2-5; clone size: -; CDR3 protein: CASSYLTRQETQYF
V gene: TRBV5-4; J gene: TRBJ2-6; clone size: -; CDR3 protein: CASTKLGTGVNVLTF
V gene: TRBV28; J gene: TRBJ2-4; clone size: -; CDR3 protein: CASSLVGGRHIQYF
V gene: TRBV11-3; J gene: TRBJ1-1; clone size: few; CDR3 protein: CASLMNTEAFF
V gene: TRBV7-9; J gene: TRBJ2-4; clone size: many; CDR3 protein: CASSARELRDIQYF
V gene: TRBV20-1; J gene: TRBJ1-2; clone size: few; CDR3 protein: CSATPGWNYGYTF
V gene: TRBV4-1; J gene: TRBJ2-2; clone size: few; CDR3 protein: CASSQGTANTGELFF
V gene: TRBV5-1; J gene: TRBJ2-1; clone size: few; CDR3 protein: CASSLSMNEQFF
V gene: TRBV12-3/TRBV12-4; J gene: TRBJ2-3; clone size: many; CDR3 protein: CASSLVDTQYF
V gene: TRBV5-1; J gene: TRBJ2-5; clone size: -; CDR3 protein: CASSLFGSTQETQYF
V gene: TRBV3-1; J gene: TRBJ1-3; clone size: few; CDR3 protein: CASSQVVNTIYF
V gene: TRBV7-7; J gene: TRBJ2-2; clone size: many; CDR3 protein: CASTPSVAGANTGELFF
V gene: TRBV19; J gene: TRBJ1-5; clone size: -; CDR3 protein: CASSISRQGNQPQHF
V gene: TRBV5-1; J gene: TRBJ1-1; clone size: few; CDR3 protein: CASSLGLQTGMAFF
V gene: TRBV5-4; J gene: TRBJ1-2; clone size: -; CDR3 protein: CASSSTLGGYTF
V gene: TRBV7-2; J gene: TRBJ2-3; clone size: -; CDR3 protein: CASSLGLAGTTDTQYF
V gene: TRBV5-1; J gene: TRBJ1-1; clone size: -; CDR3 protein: CASSFTVPNTEAFF
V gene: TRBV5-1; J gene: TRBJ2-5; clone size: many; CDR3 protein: CASSLLGALETQYF
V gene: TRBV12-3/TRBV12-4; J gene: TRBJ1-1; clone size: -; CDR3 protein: CASSTGLPNTEAFF
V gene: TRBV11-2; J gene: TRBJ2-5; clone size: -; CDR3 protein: CASSSIGASGGAWETQYF
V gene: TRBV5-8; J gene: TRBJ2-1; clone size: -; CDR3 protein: CASSPWDDNEQFF
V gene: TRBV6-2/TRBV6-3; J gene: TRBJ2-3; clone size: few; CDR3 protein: CASSYGVTSTDTQYF
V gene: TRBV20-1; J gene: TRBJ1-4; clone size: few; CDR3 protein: CSARDLGLQGGATNEKLFF
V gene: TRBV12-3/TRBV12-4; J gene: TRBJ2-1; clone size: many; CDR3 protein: CASSLPSGSYNEQFF
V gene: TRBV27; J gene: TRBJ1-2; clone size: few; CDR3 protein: CASRTGGIGYTF